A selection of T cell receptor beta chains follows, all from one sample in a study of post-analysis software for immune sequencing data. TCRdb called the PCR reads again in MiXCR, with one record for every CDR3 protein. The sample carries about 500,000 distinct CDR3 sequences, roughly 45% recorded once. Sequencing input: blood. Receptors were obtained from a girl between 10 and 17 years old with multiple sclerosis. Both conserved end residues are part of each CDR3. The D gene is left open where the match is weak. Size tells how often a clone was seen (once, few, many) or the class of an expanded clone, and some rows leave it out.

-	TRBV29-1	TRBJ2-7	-	TGCAGCGCTCGACGCAGTAGCTCCTACGAGCAGTACTTC	CSARRSSSYEQYF
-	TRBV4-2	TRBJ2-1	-	TGTGCCAGCAGCCCCCGAGTTGGGGGGCGCGGCGCGGGGGTCAATGAGCAGTTCTTC	CASSPRVGGRGAGVNEQFF
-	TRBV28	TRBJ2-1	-	TGTGCCAGCAGTGGCCGGGGGCTGTACAATGAGCAGTTCTTC	CASSGRGLYNEQFF
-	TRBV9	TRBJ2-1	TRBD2	TGTGCCAGCAGCGTAGCCTCCCCCACGGCCGCGGGAGGGCGTAGTAATGAGCAGTTCTTC	CASSVASPTAAGGRSNEQFF
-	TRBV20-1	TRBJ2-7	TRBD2	TGCAGTGCTAGGGCTAGCGGGAGGGACGAGCAGTACTTC	CSARASGRDEQYF
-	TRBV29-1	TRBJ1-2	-	TGCAGCGTTTACCGGGACGACAACTATGGCTACACCTTC	CSVYRDDNYGYTF
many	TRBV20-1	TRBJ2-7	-	TGCAGTGTTAGCCGAGGGAGCGGCGAGCAGTACTTC	CSVSRGSGEQYF
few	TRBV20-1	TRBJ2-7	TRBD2	TGCAGTGCTAGAGAAGCGGGAGTGATCTCCTACGAGCAGTACTTC	CSAREAGVISYEQYF
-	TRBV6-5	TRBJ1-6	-	TGTGCCAGCATGCAGGGTCTGAGTTCACCCCTCCACTTT	CASMQGLSSPLHF
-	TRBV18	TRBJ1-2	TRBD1	TGTGCCAGCTCAAAGGACAGGGATGGCTACACCTTC	CASSKDRDGYTF
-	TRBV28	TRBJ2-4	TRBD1	TGTGCCACTGAGACCGGGACAGCAAACATTCAGTACTTC	CATETGTANIQYF
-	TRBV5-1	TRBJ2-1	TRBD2	TGCGCCAGGAGACTAGCGGGAAGCTATGAGCAGTTCTTC	CARRLAGSYEQFF
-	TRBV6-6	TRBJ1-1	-	TGTGCCAGCAGTTCACTCATGAACACTGAATCTTTCTTT	CASSSLMNTESFF
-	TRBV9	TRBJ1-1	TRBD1	TGTGCCAGCAGCGTAGACGGACAGGGGATAACTGAAGCTTTCTTT	CASSVDGQGITEAFF
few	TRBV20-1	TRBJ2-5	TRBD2	TGCAGTGCTAGAACCGGGACTAGCGGGAAAGAGACCCAGTACTTC	CSARTGTSGKETQYF
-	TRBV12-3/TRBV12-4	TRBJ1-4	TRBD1	TGTGCCAGCAGTTTGGAACAGGGGGCGCTGGCTAATGAAAAACTGTTTTTT	CASSLEQGALANEKLFF
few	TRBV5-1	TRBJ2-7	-	TGCGCCAGCAGCTTGGCCGCGTTGGGGACGAGCGACGAGCAGTACTTC	CASSLAALGTSDEQYF
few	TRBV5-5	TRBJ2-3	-	TGTGCCAGCAGCTCCAGGGGGGGAGCGGAGGAAGATACGCAGTATTTT	CASSSRGGAEEDTQYF
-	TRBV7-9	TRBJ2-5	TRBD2	TGTGCCAGCAGCTTAGATTCCGGGACTAGGAACCAAGAGACCCAGTACTTC	CASSLDSGTRNQETQYF
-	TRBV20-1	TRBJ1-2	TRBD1	TGCAGTGCTCCCGGACAGGATCGTTTCTATGGCTACACCTTC	CSAPGQDRFYGYTF
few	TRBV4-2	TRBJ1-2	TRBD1	TGTGCCAGCAGCACCCGGACAGGGGTTAACTATGGCTACACCTTC	CASSTRTGVNYGYTF
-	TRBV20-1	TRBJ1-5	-	TGCAGTGCTAGCTCCTACAGCAATCAGCCCCAGCATTTT	CSASSYSNQPQHF
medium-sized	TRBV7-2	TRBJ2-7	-	TGTGCCAGCAGCGTACAGGGCCCTTCCTACGAGCAGTACTTC	CASSVQGPSYEQYF
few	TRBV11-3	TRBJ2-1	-	TGTGCCAGCAGCTTTAATACGTACAATGAGCAGTTCTTC	CASSFNTYNEQFF
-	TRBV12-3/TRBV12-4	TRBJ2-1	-	TGTGCCAGCAGTTTGGGCTTTTCTAAGGAGCAGTTCTTC	CASSLGFSKEQFF
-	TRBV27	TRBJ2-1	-	TGTGCCAGCAGTCCCCACCCGACAGGTATGGATGAGCAGTTCTTC	CASSPHPTGMDEQFF
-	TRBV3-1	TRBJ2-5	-	TGTGCCAGCAGCCAAGAGGAAGTCCAAGAGACCCGGTACTTC	CASSQEEVQETRYF
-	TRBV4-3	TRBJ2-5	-	TGCGCCAGCAGCCAAGATCTCGACGGGGGTCGAGAGACCCAGTACTTC	CASSQDLDGGRETQYF
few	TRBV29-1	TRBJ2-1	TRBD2	TGCAGCGTTGAAGGGACTAGCGGAATTGAATACAATGAGCAGTTCTTC	CSVEGTSGIEYNEQFF
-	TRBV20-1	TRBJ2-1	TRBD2	TGCAGTGCTATTCCCCCGACTAGCGGGAAAGCGAATGAGCAGTTCTTC	CSAIPPTSGKANEQFF
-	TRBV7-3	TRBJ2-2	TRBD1	TGTGCCAGCAGCCCAGGGACAGGGTCGAACACCGGGGAGCTGTTTTTT	CASSPGTGSNTGELFF
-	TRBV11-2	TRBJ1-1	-	TGTGCCAGCAGCTTAGTTTCTTCCAGCGGGCGAACTGAAGCTTTCTTT	CASSLVSSSGRTEAFF
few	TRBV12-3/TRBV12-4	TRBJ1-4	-	TGTGCCAGCAGTTTTTGGGAGGAAAAACTGTTTTTT	CASSFWEEKLFF
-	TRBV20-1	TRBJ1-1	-	TGCAGTGCTAGTATAGGGAACACTGAAGCTTTCTTT	CSASIGNTEAFF
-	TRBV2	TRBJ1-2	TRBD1	TGTGCCAGCAGTTGGGACAGGGCAATGACAGGTCTACTTTATGGCTACACCTTC	CASSWDRAMTGLLYGYTF
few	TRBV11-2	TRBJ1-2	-	TGTGCCAGCAGCTCCCCCCGGGCCGGGGCGAGGGCTAACTATGGCTACACCTTC	CASSSPRAGARANYGYTF
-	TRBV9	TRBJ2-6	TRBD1	TGTGCCAGCAGCCTGGGACAGGCGGTTACTTCTGGGTCCAACGTCCTGACTTTC	CASSLGQAVTSGSNVLTF
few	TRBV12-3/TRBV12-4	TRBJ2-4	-	TGTGCCAGCAGACCCGGGACCACGATTTTCGGGCAGTACTTC	CASRPGTTIFGQYF
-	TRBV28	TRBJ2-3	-	TGTGCCAGCGCCGGGCCTCCCCGAGATACGCAGTATTTT	CASAGPPRDTQYF
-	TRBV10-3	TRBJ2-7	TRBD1	TGTGCCATCAGTGGGTGGGACAGGGGCTACGAGCAGTACTTC	CAISGWDRGYEQYF
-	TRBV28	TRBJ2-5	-	TGTGCCAGCACTAGACCCTCGGAGACCCAGTACTTC	CASTRPSETQYF
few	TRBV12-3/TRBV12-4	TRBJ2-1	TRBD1	TGTGCCAGCAGCCCCGGGACAGGGGAGTTCTTC	CASSPGTGEFF
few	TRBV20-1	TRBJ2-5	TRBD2	TGCAGTGCTAGAGTCTGGACTAGCGCCCAAGAGACCCAGTACTTC	CSARVWTSAQETQYF
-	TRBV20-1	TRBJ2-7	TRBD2	TGCAGTGCCCTGGGGGGGACCTACTCCTACGAGCAGTACTTC	CSALGGTYSYEQYF
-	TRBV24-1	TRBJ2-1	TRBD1	TGTGCCACCAGTGATGTTCCCGGGACAGGCATCAATGAGCAGTTCTTC	CATSDVPGTGINEQFF
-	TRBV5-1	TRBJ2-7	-	TGCGCCAGCAGCTTGGACTCGTGGATCCTCTACGAGCAGTACTTC	CASSLDSWILYEQYF
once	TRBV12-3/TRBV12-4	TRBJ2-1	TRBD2	TGTGCCAGCAGTTCTAGCGGGGAAGGCGAGCAGTTCTTC	CASSSSGEGEQFF
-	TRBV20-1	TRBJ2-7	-	TGCAGTGCCACGGGGCAGGGGAACTACGAGCAGTACTTC	CSATGQGNYEQYF
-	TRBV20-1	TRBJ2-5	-	TGCAGTGCTAGAGAGGCTTCAAAGGGGGAGACCCAGTACTTC	CSAREASKGETQYF
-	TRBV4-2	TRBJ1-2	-	TGTGCCAGTGGGACTAACTATGGCTACACCTTC	CASGTNYGYTF
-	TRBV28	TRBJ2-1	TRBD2	TGTGCCAGCAGGCAAGCTAGCGGGAGAGGTTACCCGTTCTTC	CASRQASGRGYPFF
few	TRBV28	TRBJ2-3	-	TGTGCCAGCAGTTTAAGGGGCCTTTCGGGGGAGCCCACAGATACGCAGTATTTT	CASSLRGLSGEPTDTQYF
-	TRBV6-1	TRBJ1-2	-	TGTGCCAGCAGTACCGGGACTAACTGTGGCTACACCTTC	CASSTGTNCGYTF
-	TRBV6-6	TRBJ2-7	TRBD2	TGTGCCAGCAGCGACCAGCGGGGGTACGAGCAGTACTTC	CASSDQRGYEQYF
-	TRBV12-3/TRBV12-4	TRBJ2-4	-	TGTGCCAGCAGTTTGAGCAACATTCAGTACTTC	CASSLSNIQYF
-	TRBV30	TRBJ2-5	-	TGTGCCTGGAGAAACCAAGAGACCCAGTACTTC	CAWRNQETQYF
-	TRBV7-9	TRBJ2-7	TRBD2	TGTGCCAGCAGCTTACCGGATAGCGGGAGCTCCTACGAGCAGTACTTC	CASSLPDSGSSYEQYF
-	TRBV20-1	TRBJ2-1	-	TGCAGTGCTGGGAGCGGAAACTACAATGAGCAGTTCTTC	CSAGSGNYNEQFF
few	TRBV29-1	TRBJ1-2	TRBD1	TGCAGCGCCGAAGGAGGGGGCGCACACTATGGCTACACCTTC	CSAEGGGAHYGYTF